The 13 T cell receptor beta chains presented below share a single source sample, sequenced in a study of blood T cell repertoires in COVID-19. Some clones are missing from TCRdb's copy, which holds only in-frame ones; the method was immunoSEQ multiplex PCR. The sample carries about 210,000 clones, roughly 82% recorded once. The sample taken for sequencing was PBMCs or T cells enriched from blood (not recorded which). Receptors were obtained from a man in his forties or fifties with acute COVID-19.

The genes are TRBV5-4 and TRBJ1-1; perhaps TRBD1 as D (5 bases). Germline CDR1 SGHNT, CDR2 YYREEE (reference sequence). The CDR3 length is 14 residues. The V end was cut by 0 bases, the J end by 3 bases, with 9 bases between. The DNA of the CDR3 is TGTGCCAGCAGCTTGGATCCGGGGGACACTGAAGCTTTCTTT. Translation gives CASSLDPGDTEAFF.

This clone was found a few times. The DNA for the CDR3 is TGTGCCAGCAGCTTAAATCCCAGGGGCACAGATACGCAGTATTTT. Translated, it gives CASSLNPRGTDTQYF. The rearrangement links TRBV7-3 to TRBJ2-3, with a possible D match to TRBD1 (5 bases). Per germline, CDR1 SGHTA and CDR2 FQGTGA. CDR3 size: 15 residues. With 1 base removed from V and 1 base from J, the gap between germline ends came to 9 bases.

J is TRBJ2-3 and V is TRBV12-3 or TRBV12-4; D remains unclear. The CDR3 sequence is 13 residues long. The V gene lost 0 bases and the J gene lost 4 bases, with 5 bases spanning the gap. This CDR3 is CASSLAQSDTQYF. The CDR3 bases are TGTGCCAGCAGTTTAGCGCAGTCAGATACGCAGTATTTT.

This clone has just one count. The chain recombines TRBV4-1 with TRBJ2-7, with 8 bases aligning to TRBD1. This CDR3 spans 15 amino acids. Trimming cost V 3 bases and J 0 bases; bases outside gene matches: 4. Per germline, CDR1 MGHRA and CDR2 YSYEKL. In DNA form, the CDR3 reads TGCGCCAGCAGCCACGAAACAGGGGGCTCCTACGAGCAGTACTTC. Translated: CASSHETGGSYEQYF.

This chain connects TRBV7-8 to TRBJ2-3, with a weak D call TRBD1 (6 bases). CDR3 size: 15 residues. In germline, CDR1 is SGHVS, CDR2 FQNEAQ. V lost 7 bases, J lost 0 bases, and 14 bases lay in between. The CDR3 loop is CASKIGTSSTDTQYF. The CDR3 DNA follows: TGTGCCAGCAAAATAGGGACATCCAGCACAGATACGCAGTATTTT.

The chain couples TRBV2 to TRBJ1-3; D perhaps matches TRBD1 (6 bases). CDR3 length: 14 residues. V was clipped by 9 bases and J by 11 bases, with 23 bases between them. CDR1 and CDR2 (germline): SNHLY, FYNNEI. The CDR3, as DNA: TGTGCCAGTCGAAACTTGGACAGCTTTCTCGCCATATATTTT. It yields the protein CASRNLDSFLAIYF.

The chain links TRBV11-2 to TRBJ2-7; the D gene is possibly TRBD1 (5 bases). Looked up from germline, CDR1 is SGHAT and CDR2 is FQNNGV. Between the trimmed V and J ends, which lost 6 bases and 3 bases, there was a span of 12 bases. The CDR3 runs to 13 residues. The CDR3 bases are TGTGCCAGCAGTAGACAGCTAAACTACGAGCAGTACTTC. This translates into CASSRQLNYEQYF.

For the CDR3, the DNA is TGTGCCAGCAGCTTAGCTGTCCGTGACGAGCAGTACTTC. It encodes CASSLAVRDEQYF. V usage is TRBV7-2 and J usage is TRBJ2-7, with D unclear. This CDR3 has 13 amino acids. V was clipped by 0 bases and J by 5 bases, with 8 bases between them. Germline V lookup: CDR1 SGHTA, CDR2 FQGNSA.

This clone has more than one count but fewer than ten. The J gene is TRBJ1-6, the V gene TRBV28, with 7 bases fitting TRBD1. Germline V gene lookup returns CDR1 MDHEN and CDR2 SYDVKM. This CDR3 is built from 15 residues. V dropped 6 bases and J dropped 5; count of bases not matched to a gene: 7. This chain's CDR3 is CASRGQQINNSPLHF. CDR3 DNA sequence: TGTGCCAGCAGGGGACAGCAAATCAATAATTCACCCCTCCACTTT.

V usage is TRBV7-8 and J usage is TRBJ2-1; D gene ambiguous. The CDR3 totals 11 residues. Germline CDR1 and CDR2: SGHVS and FQNEAQ. Trimming cost V 5 bases and J 4 bases, with 3 bases left between them. The CDR3: CASSVYNEQFF. CDR3 DNA: TGTGCCAGCAGCGTATACAATGAGCAGTTCTTC. The variable domain in full, with the rest retrieved from reference TRBV7-8 and TRBJ2-1, is GAGVSQSPRYKVAKRGQDVALRCDPISGHVSLFWYQQALGQGPEFLTYFQNEAQLDKSGLPSDRFFAERPEGSVSTLKIQRTQQEDSAVYLCASSVYNEQFFGPGTRLTVL.

This chain connects TRBV27 to TRBJ1-6, with D hard to call. The germline V gene has CDR1 MNHEY and CDR2 SMNVEV (reference sequence). With 6 bases removed from V and 9 bases from J, the gap between germline ends came to 15 bases. This CDR3 is built from 14 residues. Here the CDR3 reads CASRGRTVTSPLHF. CDR3 nucleotides: TGTGCCAGCAGGGGGAGAACAGTAACTTCACCCCTCCACTTT.

The chain carries TRBV5-4 and TRBJ2-3, with D tentatively TRBD1 (6 bases). The CDR3 totals 14 residues. Looked up from germline, CDR1 is SGHNT and CDR2 is YYREEE (reference sequence). Trimming cost V 2 bases and J 6 bases, with 13 bases left between them. CDR3 residues: CASSLAAGDDTQYF. CDR3 bases: TGTGCCAGCAGCTTAGCCGCAGGGGACGATACGCAGTATTTT. The full variable domain, in which reference TRBV5-4 and TRBJ2-3 provide the parts outside the CDR3, is ETGVTQSPTHLIKTRGQQVTLRCSSQSGHNTVSWYQQALGQGPQFIFQYYREEENGRGNFPPRFSGLQFPNYSSELNVNALELDDSALYLCASSLAAGDDTQYFGPGTRLTVL.

The V gene is TRBV15, the J gene TRBJ2-7; TRBD2 agrees at 8 bases. Germline CDR1 LNHNV, CDR2 YYDKDF (reference sequence). This CDR3 has 16 residues. V lost 0 bases to trimming and J lost 5 bases; unmatched junction nucleotides: 9. CDR3 in DNA: TGTGCCACCAGCAGAGATCAGGTCCGCGGGGGGAACGAGCAGTACTTC. This sequence encodes CATSRDQVRGGNEQYF.